This record looks at one T cell receptor (beta chain) sequence and its context. The assay was immunoSEQ multiplex PCR, and TCRdb's table has in-frame clones only and misses some. This sample has approximately 110,000 clones, with roughly nine tenths found just once. Trimming removed 1 base from V and 2 bases from J, with 12 bases in between. Germline loops: CDR1 SGHRS, CDR2 YFSETQ. The CDR3 contains 15 residues. This sample was taken from a study of control samples from healthy donors and cancer patients. This sequence joins TRBV5-1 and TRBJ1-1; the D gene is possibly TRBD1 (5 bases). This TCR was sampled from a human donor in good health. The donor label of this sample is uncertain. The sequencing input was blood. CDR3 sequence reads: CASSLMGQTNTEAFF. CDR3 DNA sequence: TGCGCCAGCAGCTTGATGGGGCAGACTAACACTGAAGCTTTCTTT. Filled out from reference TRBV5-1 and TRBJ1-1, the complete variable domain reads KAGVTQTPRYLIKTRGQQVTLSCSPISGHRSVSWYQQTPGQGLQFLFEYFSETQRNKGNFPGRFSGRQFSNSRSEMNVSTLELGDSALYLCASSLMGQTNTEAFFGQGTRLTVV.